This passage covers 26 T cell receptor beta chains from one sample sequenced in a study of T cell clonality in common variable immunodeficiency. Libraries were prepared by immunoSEQ multiplex PCR; TCRdb keeps only in-frame clonotypes and omits some of them. The table lists 30,000 to 35,000 clones, with no singletons. Sample: peripheral blood mononuclear cells. The receptor set was obtained from a person aged 18 to 75 in good health.

As concerns this clone: Just one base apart from a much larger clone, this may be a read error. The missing CDR3 end, 3 residues past where the read stops, is filled in from the germline J gene. This chain connects TRBV18 to TRBJ1-4; maybe TRBD1 (5 bases). The CDR3 has 14 residues. Germline V gives CDR1 KGHSH, CDR2 LQKENI. Here the CDR3 reads CASSGGTGANVLFF. Partial CDR3 DNA: TGTGCCAGCTCCGGGGGGACTGGGGCCAACGTA. Filled out from reference TRBV18 and TRBJ1-4, the complete variable domain reads NAGVMQNPRHLVRRRGQEARLRCSPMKGHSHVYWYRQLPEEGLKFMVYLQKENIIDESGMPKERFSAEFPKEGPSILRIQQVVRGDSAAYFCASSGGTGANVLFFGSGTQLSVL.

This clone was counted a few times. The read stops 3 residues short of the end of the CDR3; the missing end is completed from the germline J gene. The V and J genes are TRBV29-1 and TRBJ2-5, with D perhaps TRBD1 (6 bases). The V and J ends lost 6 bases and 5 bases respectively, with 10 bases between them. The CDR3 runs 11 residues. Germline V CDR1 and CDR2: SQVTM, ANQGSEA. Incomplete CDR3 DNA: TGCAGCGTCTGGGGGCTGGAGACC. It specifies CSVWGLET. The whole CDR3 sequence is CSVWGLETQYF.

This clone was counted many times. The part of the CDR3 DNA that was read is TGTGCCAGTAGTCCGCGGACAGCCGCAGATACG. It codes for CASSPRTAADT. The whole CDR3 reads CASSPRTAADTQYF. This chain links TRBV19 with TRBJ2-3, with D possibly being TRBD1 (6 bases). Read coverage stops 3 residues before the CDR3 terminus; the germline J gene supplies the remainder. CDR3 size: 14 residues. Trimming removed 5 bases at V and 4 bases at J, with 13 bases between. The germline V gene encodes CDR1 LNHDA and CDR2 SQIVND (reference sequence).

This clone came up many times. The CDR3 goes on 3 residues after the read ends, and that part is filled in from the germline J gene. This chain links TRBV30 with TRBJ1-2; D gene unclear. CDR3 length: 13 amino acids. V dropped 0 bases and J dropped 2 bases, with 7 bases sitting between them. CDR1 and CDR2 from the germline V gene are GTSNPN and SVGIG (reference sequence). The CDR3 here is CAWSVRLNYGYTF. The DNA read from the CDR3 is TGTGCCTGGAGTGTCAGGTTAAACTATGGC.

This clone was seen many times. The read finishes 3 residues shy of the CDR3 end, and the germline J gene is used to complete it. This chain uses TRBV13 with TRBJ2-4; 11 bases match TRBD2. The CDR3 sequence is 21 residues long. The V and J ends lost 5 bases and 1 base, in that order; junction bases with no gene match: 19. The germline CDR1 and CDR2 sequences are PRHDT and FYEKMQ (reference sequence). CDR3 DNA (partial): TGTGCCAGCAGCACACGACCCCAACTAGCGGGAGTTCTTTCGGCCAAAAACATT. It specifies CASSTRPQLAGVLSAKNI. The entire CDR3 protein is CASSTRPQLAGVLSAKNIQYF. Together with reference TRBV13 and TRBJ2-4, the CDR3 gives the full variable domain: AAGVIQSPRHLIKEKRETATLKCYPIPRHDTVYWYQQGPGQDPQFLISFYEKMQSDKGSIPDRFSAQQFSDYHSELNMSSLELGDSALYFCASSTRPQLAGVLSAKNIQYFGAGTRLSVL.

This clone appeared a few times. A junction end diverges from the germline sequence, so it may reflect a read error. The read stops 3 residues short of the end of the CDR3; the missing end is completed from the germline J gene. Other DNA sequences in the same sample also yield this CDR3. The V and J genes are TRBV30 and TRBJ1-3; possibly TRBD1 for D (6 bases). Germline-derived CDR1 and CDR2 are GTSNPN and SVGIG (reference sequence). The CDR3 length is 14 residues. CDR3 DNA (partial): TGTGCCTGGATCAGGGGAAGTTCTGGAAACACA. Its protein is CAWIRGSSGNT. The full CDR3 reads CAWIRGSSGNTIYF.

This clone showed up many times. The CDR3 end is not reached by the read, which stops 3 residues before it; the germline J gene fills it in. The chain couples TRBV28 to TRBJ1-2; no reliable D call. Per germline, CDR1 MDHEN and CDR2 SYDVKM. The CDR3 spans 15 residues. Trimming cost V 4 bases and J 1 base, with 13 bases left between them. Incomplete CDR3 DNA: TGTGCCAGCAGTTCCCCCGTGACACTTAACTATGGC. It codes for CASSSPVTLNYG. The full-length CDR3 reads as CASSSPVTLNYGYTF.

This clone occurred many times. Read coverage stops 3 residues before the CDR3 terminus; the germline J gene supplies the remainder. The V gene is TRBV2, the J gene TRBJ2-5; TRBD2 matches 12 bases. Germline CDR1 reads SNHLY; CDR2 reads FYNNEI. V was clipped by 4 bases and J by 4 bases; unmatched bases: 1. The CDR3 has 14 amino acids. The CDR3 spells CASSVGLAGETQYF. Partial CDR3 DNA: TGTGCCAGCAGTGTGGGACTAGCGGGAGAGACC.

There are many counts of this clone. The read gets to within 3 residues of the CDR3 end, and the germline J gene fills in the rest. The genes are TRBV5-1 and TRBJ1-1; 8 bases fit TRBD1. The CDR3 loop spans 14 amino acids. Germline V gene data show CDR1 as SGHRS and CDR2 as YFSETQ. Trimming took 2 bases from V and 4 from J; bases not matched to a gene: 4. CDR3 region: CASSFETGVTEAFF. The CDR3 DNA, read in part, is TGCGCCAGCAGCTTCGAGACAGGGGTCACTGAA.

The CDR3 bases that were read are TGTGCCTGGAGTGTCCCCGGGTACTATGGT. It codes for CAWSVPGYYG. From start to end, the CDR3 is CAWSVPGYYGQYF. The genes are TRBV30 and TRBJ2-4, with D unresolved. The CDR3 end falls 3 residues outside the read, so it is completed with the germline J gene. The CDR3 spans 13 residues. From germline, CDR1 is GTSNPN and CDR2 SVGIG (reference sequence).

This clone was recorded at least ten times. Read coverage stops 3 residues before the CDR3 terminus; the germline J gene supplies the remainder. This rearrangement joins TRBV20-1 to TRBJ2-7; D is undetermined. The V end was cut by 6 bases, the J end by 3 bases, with 15 bases between. This CDR3 is 13 amino acids long. Germline CDR1 is DFQATT and CDR2 is SNEGSKA (reference sequence). Partial CDR3 DNA: TGCAGTGCCCATAGCCCCCCGGGCTACGAG. Translating gives CSAHSPPGYE. The whole CDR3 region reads CSAHSPPGYEQYF.

This clone showed up many times. The read ends 3 residues before the CDR3 terminus; that terminus is restored from the germline J gene. The chain carries TRBV6-2 or TRBV6-3 and TRBJ1-1, with D tentatively TRBD1 (6 bases). The V gene's germline CDR1 is MNHEY and CDR2 SVGEGT. The CDR3 spans 13 residues. Trimming removed 10 bases from V and 5 bases from J, with 17 bases in between. The CDR3 sequence: CATGGQWWTEAFF. The covered CDR3 bases are TGTGCCACCGGGGGGCAGTGGTGGACTGAA.

This clone came up many times. Read data end 3 residues before the CDR3 end; the end is taken from the germline J gene. The rearrangement uses TRBV30 and TRBJ2-7; tentative D call: TRBD2 (6 bases). Trimming left V 1 base short and J 5 bases short, with 21 bases between. The CDR3 length is 16 residues. From germline, CDR1 is GTSNPN and CDR2 SVGIG (reference sequence). The CDR3 bases that were read are TGTGCCTGGAGTGGCGCTAGTCGGGACTGGGGGAACGAG. This codes for CAWSGASRDWGNE. The whole CDR3 region reads CAWSGASRDWGNEQYF.

This clone was detected ten times or more. Coverage ceases 3 residues before the CDR3 finishes, and the germline J gene fills in the end. The chain couples TRBV5-1 to TRBJ2-1, with 8 bases lining up with TRBD2. Germline V lookup: CDR1 SGHRS, CDR2 YFSETQ. V lost 4 bases, J lost 6 bases, and 12 bases stayed unmatched. This CDR3 spans 16 amino acids. CDR3 bases read: TGCGCCAGCAGCCCCGAGCGGGAGATCTTCTCCAATGAG. This encodes CASSPEREIFSNE. The whole CDR3 protein is CASSPEREIFSNEQFF. Combining the CDR3 with reference TRBV5-1 and TRBJ2-1 gives the whole variable domain KAGVTQTPRYLIKTRGQQVTLSCSPISGHRSVSWYQQTPGQGLQFLFEYFSETQRNKGNFPGRFSGRQFSNSRSEMNVSTLELGDSALYLCASSPEREIFSNEQFFGPGTRLTVL.

Ten or more counts support this clone. The CDR3 goes on 3 residues after the read ends, and that part is filled in from the germline J gene. The chain combines TRBV5-5 with TRBJ2-7, with 9 bases aligning to TRBD1. V gave up 2 bases and J gave up 4 bases; unmatched junction bases: 7. This CDR3 contains 15 residues. Looked up from germline, CDR1 is SGHKS and CDR2 is YYEKEE (reference sequence). CDR3 amino acids: CASSFYGTGTYEQYF. CDR3 bases read: TGTGCCAGCAGCTTCTACGGGACAGGGACTTACGAG.

This clone was observed a few times. The read is 3 residues too short to cover the CDR3 end, so that end is filled in from the germline J gene. The V gene is TRBV19, the J gene TRBJ2-7; TRBD1 matches 9 bases. The germline V gene encodes CDR1 LNHDA and CDR2 SQIVND (reference sequence). V was clipped by 6 bases and J by 3 bases; unmatched bases: 6. There are 14 residues in the CDR3. CDR3 sequence reads: CASSSGQGSYEQYF. The CDR3 bases that were read are TGTGCCAGTAGCTCCGGACAGGGGAGCTACGAG.

This clone showed up many times. The read stops 3 residues short of the end of the CDR3; the missing end is completed from the germline J gene. V and J are TRBV6-1 and TRBJ1-3; D unclear. Germline CDR1 is MNHNS and CDR2 is SASEGT. The CDR3 runs to 16 residues. The V end was cut by 3 bases, the J end by 4 bases, with 16 bases between. CDR3 bases read: TGTGCCAGCAGTGATATAGGGCCCTCTTTGGGAAACACC. Translated, it gives CASSDIGPSLGNT. The CDR3, in full, reads CASSDIGPSLGNTIYF.

This clone was detected ten times or more. The missing CDR3 end, 3 residues past where the read stops, is filled in from the germline J gene. The J gene is TRBJ2-7, the V gene TRBV20-1; 8 bases match TRBD2. This CDR3 contains 14 residues. Trimming removed 0 bases from V and 6 bases from J; junction bases left unmatched: 7. CDR1 and CDR2 (germline): DFQATT, SNEGSKA (reference sequence). The CDR3 reads CSARDPVGRGEQYF. CDR3 DNA (partial): TGCAGTGCTAGAGATCCGGTCGGGAGGGGCGAG.

This clone has ten or more counts. The read ends 3 residues early relative to the CDR3; the germline J gene fills the gap. The chain uses TRBV10-3 and TRBJ1-5; the D gene is possibly TRBD1 (6 bases). CDR1 ENHRY and CDR2 SYGVKD come from the germline V gene. The CDR3 totals 14 residues. V dropped 1 base and J dropped 7 bases, with 11 bases sitting between them. The CDR3 sequence: CAISEWGRGQPQHF. The sequenced part of the CDR3 DNA is TGTGCCATCAGTGAGTGGGGGCGAGGGCAGCCC.

This clone has a count of ten or more. One end of the junction fails to match germline, which may point to a read error. The covered CDR3 bases are TGTGCTAGCAGCCGCCGGGGTCGCCAAGAGACC. This encodes CASSRRGRQET. The whole CDR3 region reads CASSRRGRQETQYF. V usage is TRBV7-7 and J usage is TRBJ2-5; tentative D call: TRBD2 (5 bases). The read is 3 residues too short to cover the CDR3 end, so that end is filled in from the germline J gene. Germline lookup yields CDR1 SSHAT and CDR2 FNYEAQ (reference sequence). The CDR3 covers 14 residues. Using reference TRBV7-7 and TRBJ2-5 for the parts outside the CDR3, the full variable domain is GAGVSQSPRYKVTKRGQDVTLRCDPISSHATLYWYQQALGQGPEFLTYFNYEAQPDKSGLPSDRFSAERPEGSISTLTIQRTEQRDSAMYRCASSRRGRQETQYFGPGTRLLVL.

This clone has ten or more counts. The sequenced fragment ends 3 residues before the CDR3 boundary, so the rest is inferred from the germline J gene. The V and J genes are TRBV18 and TRBJ1-4; D call uncertain. Germline V lookup: CDR1 KGHSH, CDR2 LQKENI. The CDR3 sequence is 12 residues long. V lost 2 bases, J lost 7 bases, and 5 bases lay in between. CDR3 residues: CASSPSTEKLFF. The part of the CDR3 DNA that was read is TGTGCCAGCTCACCATCTACTGAAAAA.

For this clone: The observed sequence ends 3 residues before the CDR3 terminus, with the missing tail filled in from the germline J gene. The chain carries TRBV7-9 and TRBJ2-2; TRBD2 agrees at 7 bases. This CDR3 contains 15 residues. From germline, CDR1 is SEHNR and CDR2 FQNEAQ (reference sequence). CDR3: CASSLARGGNSPLFF. The CDR3 bases that were read are TGTGCCAGCAGCTTAGCTCGCGGGGGAAATTCACCG.

Many counts were recorded for this clone. The CDR3 bases that were read are TGTGCCAGCTCACCCCAAGGGGACAGAGCGTTATACGAG. Translating it yields CASSPQGDRALYE. The whole CDR3 sequence reads CASSPQGDRALYEQYF. The rearrangement joins TRBV18 to TRBJ2-7; the match to TRBD1 covers 7 bases. The sequenced fragment ends 3 residues before the CDR3 boundary, so the rest is inferred from the germline J gene. Germline-derived CDR1 and CDR2 are KGHSH and LQKENI. J lost 4 bases, V lost 3 bases, and 12 bases had no gene match. This CDR3 has 16 amino acids.

Ten or more counts support this clone. With the read ending 3 residues before the CDR3 end, the germline J gene is used to fill in that end. The chain joins TRBV6-1 to TRBJ2-5; no firm D call. Germline V gene data show CDR1 as MNHNS and CDR2 as SASEGT. This CDR3 is built from 13 residues. The germline V and J ends were trimmed by 0 bases and 5 bases, with 7 bases remaining between them. CDR3 bases read: TGTGCCAGCAGTGAAGCGCAGTACGAGACC. This translates into CASSEAQYET. The full CDR3 protein reads CASSEAQYETQYF.

This clone was seen at least ten times. The CDR3 end is not reached by the read, which stops 3 residues before it; the germline J gene fills it in. The chain couples TRBV5-1 to TRBJ2-1, with 7 bases aligning to TRBD1. Trimming at V came to 3 bases and at J to 8 bases, leaving 5 bases not matched to a gene. Germline CDR1 is SGHRS and CDR2 is YFSETQ. This CDR3 contains 13 residues. CDR3: CASSYTGDDEQFF. The part of the CDR3 DNA that was read is TGCGCCAGCAGCTACACAGGGGACGATGAG.

This clone showed up many times. From the germline J gene comes the end of the CDR3, since the read stops 3 residues before it. This chain links TRBV20-1 with TRBJ2-7; TRBD2 matches 7 bases. Germline loops: CDR1 DFQATT, CDR2 SNEGSKA (reference sequence). After removal of 4 bases from V and 2 bases from J, the junction contained 5 bases not matched to a gene. The length of the CDR3 is 13 residues. Partial CDR3 DNA: TGCAGTGCTAATCCGGCGGGAGCCTACGAG. Amino acids: CSANPAGAYE. The entire CDR3 protein reads CSANPAGAYEQYF.